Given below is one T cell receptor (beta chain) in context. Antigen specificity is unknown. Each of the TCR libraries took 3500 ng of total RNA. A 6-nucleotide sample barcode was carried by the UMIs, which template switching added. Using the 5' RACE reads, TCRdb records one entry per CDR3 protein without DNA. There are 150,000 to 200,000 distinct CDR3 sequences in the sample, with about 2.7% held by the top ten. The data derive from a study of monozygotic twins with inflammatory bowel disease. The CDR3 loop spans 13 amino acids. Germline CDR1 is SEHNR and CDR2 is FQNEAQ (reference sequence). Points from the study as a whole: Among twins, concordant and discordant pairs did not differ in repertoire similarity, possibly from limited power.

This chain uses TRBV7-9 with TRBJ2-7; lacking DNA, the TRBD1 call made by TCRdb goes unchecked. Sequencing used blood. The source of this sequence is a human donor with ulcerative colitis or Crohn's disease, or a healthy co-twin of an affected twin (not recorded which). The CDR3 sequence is CASSLGQIYEQYF.